These 25 T cell receptor beta chains were sequenced from one sample in a study of T cell responses to AZD1222 COVID-19 vaccine. The data were produced by immunoSEQ multiplex PCR, yet TCRdb's version contains in-frame clones alone and is incomplete. The sample has more than 40,000 clones; about 92% are singletons. Sequenced here: peripheral blood, sampled 28 days after the second AZD1222 dose. Receptors originate from an adult who received the AZD1222 COVID-19 vaccine.

The chain carries TRBV9 and TRBJ1-4; a weak D match, TRBD1 (6 bases). CDR1 SGDLS and CDR2 YYNGEE come from the germline V gene. Trimming took 0 bases from V and 6 from J, leaving 12 bases between them. This CDR3 spans 15 amino acids. As DNA, the CDR3 is TGTGCCAGCAGCGTAGTAGGGGGGATGGATGAAAAACTGTTTTTT. Residues: CASSVVGGMDEKLFF. The full variable domain, its missing parts supplied by reference TRBV9 and TRBJ1-4, is DSGVTQTPKHLITATGQRVTLRCSPRSGDLSVYWYQQSLDQGLQFLIQYYNGEERAKGNILERFSAQQFPDLHSELNLSSLELGDSALYFCASSVVGGMDEKLFFGSGTQLSVL.

The gene calls are TRBV10-1 and TRBJ1-1; D is uncertain. The CDR3 totals 15 residues. The V end was cut by 1 base, the J end by 5 bases, with 14 bases between. Germline V lookup: CDR1 WNHNN, CDR2 SYGVQD (reference sequence). CDR3 sequence: CASSELSSSGTEAFF. The CDR3 DNA follows: TGCGCCAGCAGTGAGTTGTCATCCAGCGGGACTGAAGCTTTCTTT.

The V and J genes are TRBV4-3 and TRBJ2-7; D is unresolved. CDR3 length: 17 amino acids. The germline V gene has CDR1 LGHNA and CDR2 YSLEER. V lost 0 bases and J lost 3, with 18 bases in between. In DNA, the CDR3 is TGCGCCAGCAGCCAAGATGTCAGGAGCCCCGCCCGCTACGAGCAGTACTTC. Protein sequence: CASSQDVRSPARYEQYF.

V is TRBV5-1 and J is TRBJ1-2; TRBD1 matches 7 bases. Trimming took 3 bases from V and 7 from J; bases not matched to a gene: 12. CDR1 and CDR2 from the germline V gene are SGHRS and YFSETQ. This CDR3 region has 15 residues. CDR3 in amino acids: CASSWGQQEVGGYTF. Written as DNA, the CDR3 is TGCGCCAGCAGCTGGGGACAGCAAGAGGTGGGTGGCTACACCTTC. The full variable domain, with the rest looked up from reference TRBV5-1 and TRBJ1-2, is KAGVTQTPRYLIKTRGQQVTLSCSPISGHRSVSWYQQTPGQGLQFLFEYFSETQRNKGNFPGRFSGRQFSNSRSEMNVSTLELGDSALYLCASSWGQQEVGGYTFGSGTRLTVV.

The V and J genes are TRBV2 and TRBJ2-3, with 8 bases aligning to TRBD2. This CDR3 comprises 15 residues. V was clipped by 7 bases and J by 1 base; unmatched bases: 7. Germline CDR1 reads SNHLY; CDR2 reads FYNNEI. The DNA of the CDR3 is TGTGCCAGCAAAATGCGAGCGGGGGGCACAGATACGCAGTATTTT. Translating it yields CASKMRAGGTDTQYF.

The chain carries TRBV2 and TRBJ1-2; a weak D match, TRBD1 (6 bases). V lost 3 bases, J lost 6 bases, and 14 bases lay in between. CDR3 size: 14 residues. CDR1 and CDR2 from the germline V gene are SNHLY and FYNNEI. CDR3 region: CASSDRGASDGYTF. The CDR3 nucleotides are TGTGCCAGCAGTGATAGGGGGGCGTCGGATGGCTACACCTTC.

The chain couples TRBV12-5 to TRBJ1-2, with a weak D call TRBD1 (6 bases). Germline lookup yields CDR1 LGHNT and CDR2 FRNRAP. There are 12 residues in the CDR3. V lost 5 bases and J lost 4, with 8 bases in between. CDR3 region: CASGQDSYGYTF. CDR3 DNA: TGTGCTAGTGGTCAGGACAGCTATGGCTACACCTTC.

The chain recombines TRBV2 with TRBJ2-7, with TRBD1 matching 10 bases. This CDR3 is 15 amino acids long. The ends lost 6 bases at V and 4 bases at J; junction bases unmatched: 9. Per the germline V gene, CDR1 is SNHLY and CDR2 is FYNNEI. CDR3: CASSASDRGLYEQYF. DNA of the CDR3: TGTGCCAGCAGCGCCTCAGACAGGGGGCTTTACGAGCAGTACTTC.

The sample holds one count of this clone. The chain links TRBV30 to TRBJ1-2; possible D gene TRBD1, 6 bases. Germline loops: CDR1 GTSNPN, CDR2 SVGIG (reference sequence). Trimming removed 1 base at V and 7 bases at J, with 16 bases between. This CDR3 region has 14 residues. CDR3 nucleotide sequence: TGTGCCTGGAGTGAGCTTGGACAGCTCTCTGGCTACACCTTC. It codes for CAWSELGQLSGYTF.

CDR3 DNA sequence: TGTGCCTGGAGTCCCGGACGGCACCCTTCCTATAATTCACCCCTCCACTTT. Amino acid sequence: CAWSPGRHPSYNSPLHF. The chain joins TRBV30 to TRBJ1-6; no clear D. V lost 2 bases to trimming and J lost 1 base, with 15 bases between them. Germline V gene lookup returns CDR1 GTSNPN and CDR2 SVGIG (reference sequence). The CDR3 loop spans 17 amino acids.

This chain uses TRBV7-9 with TRBJ1-2; TRBD1 agrees at 11 bases. The V gene's germline CDR1 is SEHNR and CDR2 FQNEAQ (reference sequence). With 5 bases clipped from V and 8 bases from J, the junction kept 7 bases outside the gene matches. The length of the CDR3 is 14 residues. CDR3 bases: TGTGCCAGCAGCCTCGGACAGGGGGCAGGCGGCTACACCTTC. This translates into CASSLGQGAGGYTF.

The chain combines TRBV19 with TRBJ1-1; D not resolved. Germline lookup yields CDR1 LNHDA and CDR2 SQIVND (reference sequence). Trimming cost V 5 bases and J 3 bases, with 7 bases left between them. The CDR3 loop spans 12 amino acids. The CDR3 DNA reads TGTGCCAGTAGTTCCCGCGACACTGAAGCTTTCTTT. Protein: CASSSRDTEAFF.

The V gene is TRBV5-1, the J gene TRBJ1-1, with 8 bases matching TRBD1. The germline V gene has CDR1 SGHRS and CDR2 YFSETQ. V was clipped by 5 bases and J by 4 bases; unmatched bases: 4. CDR3 length equals 13 residues. In nucleotides, the CDR3 is TGCGCCAGCAGTGCCAGGGGGCCCACTGAAGCTTTCTTT. This codes for CASSARGPTEAFF.

The chain is built from TRBV18 and TRBJ2-5; 7 nucleotides line up with TRBD2. V shed 3 bases and J 3 bases; nucleotides not matched to a gene: 7. The CDR3 is made up of 15 amino acids. CDR1 and CDR2 from the germline V gene are KGHSH and LQKENI. The CDR3 region is CASSPSRGDKETQYF. The CDR3 nucleotides are TGTGCCAGCTCACCCTCCCGGGGGGATAAAGAGACCCAGTACTTC. The whole variable domain, remainder taken from reference TRBV18 and TRBJ2-5, is NAGVMQNPRHLVRRRGQEARLRCSPMKGHSHVYWYRQLPEEGLKFMVYLQKENIIDESGMPKERFSAEFPKEGPSILRIQQVVRGDSAAYFCASSPSRGDKETQYFGPGTRLLVL.

The chain couples TRBV19 to TRBJ1-1, with D possibly being TRBD1 (6 bases). Germline lookup yields CDR1 LNHDA and CDR2 SQIVND (reference sequence). V was clipped by 9 bases and J by 6 bases, with 14 bases between them. The CDR3 contains 12 residues. In nucleotides, the CDR3 is TGTGCCAGCCGGGACACGCGCTCTGAAGCTTTCTTT. It is translated as CASRDTRSEAFF.

The chain is built from TRBV9 and TRBJ2-7, with D maybe TRBD1 (5 bases). Germline V CDR1 and CDR2: SGDLS, YYNGEE. CDR3 size: 14 residues. V lost 1 base, J lost 0 bases, and 8 bases lay in between. The CDR3, as DNA: TGTGCCAGCAGCGTAATGGACACCTCCTACGAGCAGTACTTC. Translated, it gives CASSVMDTSYEQYF.

This chain joins TRBV7-8 and TRBJ1-1; perhaps TRBD1 as D (5 bases). V lost 3 bases and J lost 8, with 13 bases in between. The length of the CDR3 is 13 residues. Germline V gene data show CDR1 as SGHVS and CDR2 as FQNEAQ. The CDR3 spells CASSFDARTEAFF. For the CDR3, the DNA is TGTGCCAGCAGCTTCGACGCGCGGACAGAAGCTTTCTTT.

The chain couples TRBV4-3 to TRBJ1-4, with TRBD1 as a possible D gene (5 bases). Germline-derived CDR1 and CDR2 are LGHNA and YSLEER. V lost 4 bases, J lost 7 bases, and 13 bases lay in between. CDR3 size: 14 residues. CDR3 residues: CASSLRGGGEKLFF. For the CDR3, the DNA is TGCGCCAGCAGCCTTCGGGGGGGTGGTGAAAAACTGTTTTTT.

V is TRBV9 and J is TRBJ1-6; the match to TRBD1 covers 7 bases. Unmatched junction bases numbered 3, after V lost 2 bases and J lost 7 bases. The CDR3 is 14 residues long. CDR1 is SGDLS and CDR2 is YYNGEE in the germline V gene. The CDR3 sequence is CASSVGQPNSPLHF. The CDR3 DNA reads as TGTGCCAGCAGCGTGGGACAGCCAAATTCACCCCTCCACTTT.

This clone was detected a few times. This rearrangement joins TRBV7-8 to TRBJ1-2; 12 bases line up with TRBD1. Per germline, CDR1 SGHVS and CDR2 FQNEAQ. The CDR3 runs to 17 residues. J gave up 7 bases and V 3 bases, and 12 bases lay outside the gene matches. Here the CDR3 DNA reads TGTGCCAGCAGCTTCTTTTCCGCCGGGACAGGGGGCTCTGGCTACACCTTC. This codes for CASSFFSAGTGGSGYTF.

The chain is built from TRBV5-8 and TRBJ2-5; 9 bases match TRBD2. The V and J ends lost 4 bases and 1 base, in that order; junction bases with no gene match: 11. The CDR3 loop spans 17 amino acids. Germline assignment: CDR1 SGHTS and CDR2 YDEGEE. CDR3 protein: CASSARGSGGPQETQYF. The CDR3 nucleotides read TGTGCCAGCAGCGCGAGGGGCAGCGGGGGGCCCCAAGAGACCCAGTACTTC.

The rearrangement uses TRBV11-2 and TRBJ1-4; perhaps TRBD1 as D (5 bases). V lost 5 bases, J lost 3 bases, and 16 bases lay in between. CDR3 length equals 16 residues. From germline, CDR1 is SGHAT and CDR2 FQNNGV. The CDR3 loop is CASSPTMTAANEKLFF. The CDR3 bases are TGTGCCAGCAGCCCAACCATGACAGCGGCTAATGAAAAACTGTTTTTT.

The chain joins TRBV6-5 to TRBJ1-5, with D hard to call. The CDR3 loop spans 11 amino acids. The V gene lost 6 bases and the J gene lost 4 bases, with 4 bases spanning the gap. Germline V gene data show CDR1 as MNHEY and CDR2 as SVGAGI. The CDR3 spells CASRGNQPQHF. DNA for the CDR3: TGTGCCAGCAGGGGGAATCAGCCCCAGCATTTT.

The J gene is TRBJ1-4, the V gene TRBV6-5, with TRBD1 matching 10 bases. The trim removed 6 bases at V and 8 bases at J, leaving 6 bases unmatched. The CDR3 length is 14 residues. Germline V gene data show CDR1 as MNHEY and CDR2 as SVGAGI. The CDR3 bases are TGTGCCAGCAGGGGAGACAGGGGGCGCGAAAAACTGTTTTTT. It is translated as CASRGDRGREKLFF.

This clone turned up a few times. The CDR3 DNA sequence: TGTGCCAGCAGGCCGACCCGACAGGGGGGTCAGCCCCAGCATTTT. This sequence encodes CASRPTRQGGQPQHF. The chain links TRBV27 to TRBJ1-5, with 9 nucleotides matching TRBD1. This CDR3 has 15 residues. Trimming at V came to 6 bases and at J to 6 bases, leaving 9 bases not matched to a gene. CDR1 is MNHEY and CDR2 is SMNVEV in the germline V gene (reference sequence).